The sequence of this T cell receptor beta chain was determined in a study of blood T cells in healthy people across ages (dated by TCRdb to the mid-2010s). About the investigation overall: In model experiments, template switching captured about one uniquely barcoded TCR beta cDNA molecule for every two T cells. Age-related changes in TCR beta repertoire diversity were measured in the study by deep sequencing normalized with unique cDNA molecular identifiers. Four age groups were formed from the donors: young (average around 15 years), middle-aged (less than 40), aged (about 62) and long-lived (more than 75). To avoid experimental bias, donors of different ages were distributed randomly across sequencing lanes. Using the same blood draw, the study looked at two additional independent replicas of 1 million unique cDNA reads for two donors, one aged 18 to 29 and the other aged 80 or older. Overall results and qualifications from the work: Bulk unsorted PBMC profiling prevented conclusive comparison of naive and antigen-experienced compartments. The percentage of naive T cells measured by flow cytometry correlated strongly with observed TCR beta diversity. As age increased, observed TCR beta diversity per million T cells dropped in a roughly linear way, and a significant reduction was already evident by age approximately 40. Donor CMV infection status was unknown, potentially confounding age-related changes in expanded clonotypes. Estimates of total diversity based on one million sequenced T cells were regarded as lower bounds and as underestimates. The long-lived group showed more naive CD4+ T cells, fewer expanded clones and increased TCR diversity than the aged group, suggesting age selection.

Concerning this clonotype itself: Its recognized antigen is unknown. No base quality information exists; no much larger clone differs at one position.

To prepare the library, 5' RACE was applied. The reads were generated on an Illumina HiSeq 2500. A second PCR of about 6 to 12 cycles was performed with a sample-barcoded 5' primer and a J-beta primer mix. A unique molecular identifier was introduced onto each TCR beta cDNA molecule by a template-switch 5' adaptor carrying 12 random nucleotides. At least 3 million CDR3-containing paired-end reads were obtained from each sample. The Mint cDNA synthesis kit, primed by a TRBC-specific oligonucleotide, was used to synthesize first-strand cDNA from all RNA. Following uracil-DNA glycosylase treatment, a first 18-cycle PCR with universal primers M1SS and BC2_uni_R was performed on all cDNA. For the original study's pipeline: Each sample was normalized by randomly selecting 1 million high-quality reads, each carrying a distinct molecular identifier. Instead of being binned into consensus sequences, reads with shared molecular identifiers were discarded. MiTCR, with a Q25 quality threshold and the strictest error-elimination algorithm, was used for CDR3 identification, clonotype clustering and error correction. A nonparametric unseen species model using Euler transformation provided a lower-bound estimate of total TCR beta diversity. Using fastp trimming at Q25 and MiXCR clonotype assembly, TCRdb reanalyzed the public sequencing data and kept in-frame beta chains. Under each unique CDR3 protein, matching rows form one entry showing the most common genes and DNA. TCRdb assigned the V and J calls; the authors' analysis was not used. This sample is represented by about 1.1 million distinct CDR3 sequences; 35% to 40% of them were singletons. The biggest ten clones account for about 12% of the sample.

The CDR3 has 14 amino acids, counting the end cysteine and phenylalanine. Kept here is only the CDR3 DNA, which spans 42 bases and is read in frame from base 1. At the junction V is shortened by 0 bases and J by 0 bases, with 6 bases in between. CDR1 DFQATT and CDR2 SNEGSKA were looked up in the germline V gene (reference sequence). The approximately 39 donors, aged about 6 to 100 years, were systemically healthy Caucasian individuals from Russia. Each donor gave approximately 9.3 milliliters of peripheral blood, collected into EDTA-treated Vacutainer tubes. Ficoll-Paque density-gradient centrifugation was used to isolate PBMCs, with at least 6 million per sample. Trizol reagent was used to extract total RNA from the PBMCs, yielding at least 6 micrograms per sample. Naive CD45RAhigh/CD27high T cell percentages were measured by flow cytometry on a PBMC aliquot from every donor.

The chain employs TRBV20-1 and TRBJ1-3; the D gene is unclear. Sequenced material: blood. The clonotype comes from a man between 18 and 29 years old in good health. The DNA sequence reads TGCAGTGCTAGAGATAATAACTCTGGAAACACCATATATTTT. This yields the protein CSARDNNSGNTIYF.